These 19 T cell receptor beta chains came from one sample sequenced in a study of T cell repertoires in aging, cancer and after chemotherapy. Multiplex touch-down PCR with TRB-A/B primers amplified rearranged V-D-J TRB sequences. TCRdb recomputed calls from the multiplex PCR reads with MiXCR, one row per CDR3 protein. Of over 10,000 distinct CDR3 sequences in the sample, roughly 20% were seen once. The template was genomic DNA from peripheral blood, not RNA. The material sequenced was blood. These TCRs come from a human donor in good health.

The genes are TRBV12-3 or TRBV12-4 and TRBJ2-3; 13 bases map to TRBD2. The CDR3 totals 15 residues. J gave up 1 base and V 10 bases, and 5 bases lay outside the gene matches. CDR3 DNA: TGTGCCACACGGACTAGCGGGGGAGGCACAGATACGCAGTATTTT. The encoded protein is CATRTSGGGTDTQYF.

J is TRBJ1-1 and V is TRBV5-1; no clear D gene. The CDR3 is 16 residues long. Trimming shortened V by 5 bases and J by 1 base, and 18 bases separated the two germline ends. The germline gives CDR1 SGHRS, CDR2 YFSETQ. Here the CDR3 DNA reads TGCGCCAGCAGTAAGTTGCATGGGGTATCGAACACTGAAGCTTTCTTT. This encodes CASSKLHGVSNTEAFF. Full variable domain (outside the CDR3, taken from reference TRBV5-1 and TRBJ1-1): KAGVTQTPRYLIKTRGQQVTLSCSPISGHRSVSWYQQTPGQGLQFLFEYFSETQRNKGNFPGRFSGRQFSNSRSEMNVSTLELGDSALYLCASSKLHGVSNTEAFFGQGTRLTVV.

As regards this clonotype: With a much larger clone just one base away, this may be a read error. CDR3: CASSTVVNEKLFF. The CDR3 bases are TGTGCCAGTAGTACCGTAGTGAATGAAAAACTGTTTTTT. The genes are TRBV19 and TRBJ1-4; D is uncertain. Trimming left V 4 bases short and J 5 bases short, with 8 bases between. The germline V gene encodes CDR1 LNHDA and CDR2 SQIVND (reference sequence). The CDR3 has 13 residues.

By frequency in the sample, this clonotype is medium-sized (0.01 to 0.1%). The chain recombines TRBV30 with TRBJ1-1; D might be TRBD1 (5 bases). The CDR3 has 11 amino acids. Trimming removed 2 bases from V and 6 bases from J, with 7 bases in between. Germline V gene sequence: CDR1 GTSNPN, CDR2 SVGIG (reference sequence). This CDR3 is CAWSRGSEAFF. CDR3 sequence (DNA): TGTGCCTGGAGTAGGGGTTCTGAAGCTTTCTTT.

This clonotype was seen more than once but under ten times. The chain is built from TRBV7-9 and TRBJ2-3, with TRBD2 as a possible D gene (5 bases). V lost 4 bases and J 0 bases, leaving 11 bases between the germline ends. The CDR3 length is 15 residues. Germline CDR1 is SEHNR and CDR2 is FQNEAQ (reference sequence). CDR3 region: CASSSGLFSTDTQYF. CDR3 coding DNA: TGTGCCAGCAGCTCCGGACTTTTTAGCACAGATACGCAGTATTTT.

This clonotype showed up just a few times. The CDR3 here is CASSWGSGGGNQPQHF. The CDR3 coding sequence is TGTGCCAGCAGCTGGGGTTCAGGGGGCGGCAATCAGCCCCAGCATTTT. This chain uses TRBV6-5 with TRBJ1-5; 8 positions match TRBD1. This CDR3 is built from 16 residues. Germline CDR1 MNHEY, CDR2 SVGAGI. Trimming at V came to 6 bases and at J to 2 bases, leaving 9 bases not matched to a gene.

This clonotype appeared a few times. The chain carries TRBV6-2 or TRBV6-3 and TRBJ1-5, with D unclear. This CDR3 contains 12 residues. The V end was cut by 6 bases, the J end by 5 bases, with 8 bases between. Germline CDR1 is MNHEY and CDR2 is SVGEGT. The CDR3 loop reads CASSPPHQPQHF. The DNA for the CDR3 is TGTGCCAGCAGCCCCCCCCATCAGCCCCAGCATTTT.

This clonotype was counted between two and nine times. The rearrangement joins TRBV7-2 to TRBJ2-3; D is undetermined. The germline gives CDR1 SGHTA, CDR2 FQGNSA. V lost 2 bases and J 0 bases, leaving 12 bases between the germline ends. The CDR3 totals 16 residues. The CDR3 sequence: CASSLNASPSTDTQYF. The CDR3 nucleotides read TGTGCCAGCAGCTTAAACGCCAGTCCTAGCACAGATACGCAGTATTTT.

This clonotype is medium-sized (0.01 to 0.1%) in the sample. Written as DNA, the CDR3 is TGTGCCAGCAGCTTGGTTGGCGGGGGCGCAGCCTACGAGCAGTACTTC. It yields the protein CASSLVGGGAAYEQYF. The V call is TRBV5-4, the J call TRBJ2-7; D might be TRBD2 (7 bases). The CDR3 length is 16 residues. CDR1 is SGHNT and CDR2 is YYREEE in the germline V gene (reference sequence). V shed 0 bases and J shed 2 bases, with 15 bases lying between them.

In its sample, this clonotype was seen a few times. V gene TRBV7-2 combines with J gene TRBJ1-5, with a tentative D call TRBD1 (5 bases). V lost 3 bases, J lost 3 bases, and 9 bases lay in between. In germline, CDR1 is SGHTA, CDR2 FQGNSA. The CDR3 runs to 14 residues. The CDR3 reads CASSFRGLNQPQHF. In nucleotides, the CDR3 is TGTGCCAGCAGCTTTCGGGGACTCAATCAGCCCCAGCATTTT.

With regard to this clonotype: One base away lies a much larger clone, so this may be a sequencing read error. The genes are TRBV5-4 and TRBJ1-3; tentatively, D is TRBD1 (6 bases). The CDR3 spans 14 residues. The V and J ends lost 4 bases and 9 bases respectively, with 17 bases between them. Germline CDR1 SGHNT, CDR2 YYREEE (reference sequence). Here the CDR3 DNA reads TGTGCCAGCAGCCCTCGCGGGGGCGAAGGCACCATATATTTT. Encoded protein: CASSPRGGEGTIYF.

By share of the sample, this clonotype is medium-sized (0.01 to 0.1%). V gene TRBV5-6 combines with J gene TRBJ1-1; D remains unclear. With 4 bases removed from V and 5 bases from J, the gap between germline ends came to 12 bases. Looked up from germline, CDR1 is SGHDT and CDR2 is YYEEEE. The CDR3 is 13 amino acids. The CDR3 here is CASSRSWETEAFF. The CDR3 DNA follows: TGTGCCAGCAGCCGATCCTGGGAGACTGAAGCTTTCTTT.

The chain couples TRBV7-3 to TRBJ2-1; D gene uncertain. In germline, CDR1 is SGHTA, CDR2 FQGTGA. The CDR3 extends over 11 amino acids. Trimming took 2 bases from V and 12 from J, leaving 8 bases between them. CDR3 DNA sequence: TGTGCCAGCAGCTTACAGAGCATGCAGTTCTTC. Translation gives CASSLQSMQFF.

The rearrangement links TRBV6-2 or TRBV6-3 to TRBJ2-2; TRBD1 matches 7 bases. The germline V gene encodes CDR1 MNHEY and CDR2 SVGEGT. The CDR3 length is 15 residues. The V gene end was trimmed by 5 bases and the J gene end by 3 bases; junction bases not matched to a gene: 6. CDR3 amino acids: CASSTGQADTGELFF. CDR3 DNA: TGTGCCAGCAGTACCGGACAGGCGGACACCGGGGAGCTGTTTTTT.

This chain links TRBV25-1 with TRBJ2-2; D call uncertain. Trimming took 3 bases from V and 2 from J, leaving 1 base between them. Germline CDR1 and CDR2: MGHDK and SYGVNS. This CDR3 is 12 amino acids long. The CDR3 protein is CASSDNTGELFF. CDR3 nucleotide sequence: TGTGCCAGCAGTGACAACACCGGGGAGCTGTTTTTT.

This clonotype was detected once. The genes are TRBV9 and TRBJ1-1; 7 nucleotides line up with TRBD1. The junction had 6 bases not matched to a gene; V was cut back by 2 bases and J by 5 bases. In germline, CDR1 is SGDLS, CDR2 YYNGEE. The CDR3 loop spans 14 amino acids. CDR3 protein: CASSVSRGGTEAFF. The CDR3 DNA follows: TGTGCCAGCAGCGTCTCCAGGGGGGGTACTGAAGCTTTCTTT.

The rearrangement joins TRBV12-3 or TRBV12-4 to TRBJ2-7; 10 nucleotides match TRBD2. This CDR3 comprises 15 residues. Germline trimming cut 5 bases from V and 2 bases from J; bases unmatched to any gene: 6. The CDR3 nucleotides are TGTGCCAGCAGTCCCAGGACTAGCGGTGCCTACGAGCAGTACTTC. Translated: CASSPRTSGAYEQYF.

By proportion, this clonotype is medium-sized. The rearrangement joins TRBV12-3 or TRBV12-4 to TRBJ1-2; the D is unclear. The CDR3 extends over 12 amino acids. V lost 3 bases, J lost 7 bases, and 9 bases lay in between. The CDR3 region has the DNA TGTGCCAGCAGTTTGGGTAAGGGTGGCTACACCTTC. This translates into CASSLGKGGYTF.

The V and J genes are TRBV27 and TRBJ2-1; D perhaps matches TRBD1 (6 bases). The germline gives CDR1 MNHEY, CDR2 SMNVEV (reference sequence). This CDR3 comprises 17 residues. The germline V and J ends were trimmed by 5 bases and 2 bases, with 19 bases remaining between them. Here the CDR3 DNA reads TGTGCCAGCAGTGAAAGGCCTCGGCCAGGGGCCTACAATGAGCAGTTCTTC. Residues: CASSERPRPGAYNEQFF.